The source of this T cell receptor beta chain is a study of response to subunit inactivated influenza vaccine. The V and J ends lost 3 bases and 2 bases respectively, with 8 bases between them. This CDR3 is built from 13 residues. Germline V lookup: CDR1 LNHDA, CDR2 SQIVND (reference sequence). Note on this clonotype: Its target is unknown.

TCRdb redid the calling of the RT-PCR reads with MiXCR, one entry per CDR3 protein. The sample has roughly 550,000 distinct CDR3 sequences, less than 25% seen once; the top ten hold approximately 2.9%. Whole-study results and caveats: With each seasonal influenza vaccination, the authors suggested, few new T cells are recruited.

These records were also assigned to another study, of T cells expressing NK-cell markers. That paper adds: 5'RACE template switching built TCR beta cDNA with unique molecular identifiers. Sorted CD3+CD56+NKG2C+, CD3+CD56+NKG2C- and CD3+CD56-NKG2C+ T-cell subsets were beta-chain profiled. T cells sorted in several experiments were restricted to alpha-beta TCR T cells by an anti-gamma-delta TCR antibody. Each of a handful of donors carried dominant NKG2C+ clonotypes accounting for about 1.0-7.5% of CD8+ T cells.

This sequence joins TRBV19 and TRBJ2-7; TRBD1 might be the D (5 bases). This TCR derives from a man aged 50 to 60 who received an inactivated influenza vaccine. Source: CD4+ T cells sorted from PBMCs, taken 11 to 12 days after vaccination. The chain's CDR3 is CASSISGTYEQYF. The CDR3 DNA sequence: TGTGCCAGTAGTATCTCAGGGACCTACGAGCAGTACTTC.